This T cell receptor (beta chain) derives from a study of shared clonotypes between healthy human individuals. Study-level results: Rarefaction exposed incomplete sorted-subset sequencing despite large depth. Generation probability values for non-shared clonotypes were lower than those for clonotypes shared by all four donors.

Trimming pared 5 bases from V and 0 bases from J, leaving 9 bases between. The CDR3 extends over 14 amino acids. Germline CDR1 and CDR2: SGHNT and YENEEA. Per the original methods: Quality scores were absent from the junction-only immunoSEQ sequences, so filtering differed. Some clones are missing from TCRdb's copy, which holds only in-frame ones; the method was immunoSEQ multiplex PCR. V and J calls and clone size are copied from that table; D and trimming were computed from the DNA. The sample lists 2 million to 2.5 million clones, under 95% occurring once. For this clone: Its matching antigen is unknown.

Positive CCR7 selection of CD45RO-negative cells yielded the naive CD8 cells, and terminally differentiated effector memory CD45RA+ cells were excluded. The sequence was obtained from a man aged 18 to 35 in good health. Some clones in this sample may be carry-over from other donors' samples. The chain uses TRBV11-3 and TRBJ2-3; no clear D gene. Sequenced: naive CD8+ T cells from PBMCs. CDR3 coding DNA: TGTGCCAGCAGCCCCGATAGCAGCACAGATACGCAGTATTTT. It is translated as CASSPDSSTDTQYF.